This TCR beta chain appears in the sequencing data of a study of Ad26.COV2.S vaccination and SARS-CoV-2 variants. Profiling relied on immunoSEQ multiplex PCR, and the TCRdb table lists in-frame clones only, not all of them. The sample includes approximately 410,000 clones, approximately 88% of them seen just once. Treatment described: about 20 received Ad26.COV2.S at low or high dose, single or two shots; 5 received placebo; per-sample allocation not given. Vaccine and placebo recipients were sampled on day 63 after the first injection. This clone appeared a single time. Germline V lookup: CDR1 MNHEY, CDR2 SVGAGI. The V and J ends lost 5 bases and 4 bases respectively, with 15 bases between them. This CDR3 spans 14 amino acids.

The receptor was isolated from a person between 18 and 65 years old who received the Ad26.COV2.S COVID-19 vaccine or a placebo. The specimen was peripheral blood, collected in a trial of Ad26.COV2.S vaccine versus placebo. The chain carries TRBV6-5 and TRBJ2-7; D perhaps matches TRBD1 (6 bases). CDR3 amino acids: CASSHKGHVYEQYF. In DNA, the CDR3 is TGTGCCAGCAGTCACAAGGGACATGTGTACGAGCAGTACTTC.